This is a list of T cell receptor beta chains from one sample in a study of T cells in Graves' hyperthyroidism and ophthalmopathy. From the multiplex PCR reads, TCRdb called clonotypes with MiXCR, one entry per CDR3 protein. The table lists 280,000 or so distinct CDR3 sequences, approximately 16% of them singletons. Sample: blood. These receptors were taken from a woman aged 50 to 60 with Graves' hyperthyroidism that later progressed to Graves' ophthalmopathy. CDR3s leave out the opening cysteine and the closing phenylalanine or tryptophan. The order of the fields is CDR3 length, V gene, CDR3 protein.

length: 13; V: TRBV20-1; CDR3: SADDGLAGYNEQF
length: 11; V: TRBV3-1; CDR3: ASSQDLGGTIY
length: 12; V: TRBV28; CDR3: ASSFMRSGNEQF
length: 15; V: TRBV29-1; CDR3: SVEVASGRGFYNEQF
length: 13; V: TRBV24-1; CDR3: ATSGFGSGNYGYT
length: 14; V: TRBV5-1; CDR3: ASSLAEGQGYYGYT
length: 14; V: TRBV30; CDR3: AWSSMYQRGSYEQY
length: 13; V: TRBV5-1; CDR3: ASSLAVGSTGELF
length: 14; V: TRBV18; CDR3: ASSPLLTGNSYEQY
length: 10; V: TRBV6-2/TRBV6-3; CDR3: ASLAQDNEQF
length: 15; V: TRBV24-1; CDR3: ATSAGTDPYSNQPQH
length: 13; V: TRBV11-2; CDR3: ASSPPPGKSYEQY
length: 15; V: TRBV6-1; CDR3: ASRSGAASATNEKLF
length: 13; V: TRBV27; CDR3: ASNPSKGVDQPQH
length: 15; V: TRBV20-1; CDR3: SASPSGPRSVGNEQF
length: 13; V: TRBV6-5; CDR3: ASSYGNRGDYGYT
length: 11; V: TRBV11-2; CDR3: ASSSTPAGELF
length: 11; V: TRBV10-1; CDR3: ASSGGQSDTQY
length: 15; V: TRBV20-1; CDR3: SATRRPTPMTNYGYT
length: 14; V: TRBV5-1; CDR3: ASSSSPQGVNTEAF